The following is a TCR beta chain sequence with its context. No antigen is known for it. The sample belongs to a study of shared clonotypes between healthy human individuals. CD45RA-negative memory and CD45RA+ naive subsets were split from the CD4+ cells. Study results and limitations: Across subsets, estimated richness was generally greater for naive than for memory populations.

Assay: immunoSEQ multiplex PCR; the TCRdb copy retains only in-frame clones and omits some. The sample includes around 550,000 clones, about 95% of them seen just once. The CDR3 is made up of 14 amino acids. Trimming stripped 4 bases from V and 5 bases from J, with 13 bases between. Germline V gene data show CDR1 as SGHRS and CDR2 as YFSETQ. The specimen sequenced was naive CD4+ T cells sorted from blood. The subset: CD45RA+ positively selected. The sequence was obtained from a woman in her 30s in good health. J is TRBJ1-5 and V is TRBV5-1; tentatively, D is TRBD1 (6 bases). The CDR3 region is CASSPLPGDQPQHF. The CDR3 coding sequence is TGCGCCAGCAGCCCCCTCCCAGGGGATCAGCCCCAGCATTTT.